Described below is a single T cell receptor (beta chain) sequence and its context. This specimen comes from a study of shared T cell receptors in the human thymus. Repertoires were generated with immunoSEQ multiplex PCR, while TCRdb's copy carries only in-frame clones and drops some. The table includes hundreds of thousands of clones, roughly 90% detected once. Trimming took 5 bases from V and 4 from J; bases not matched to a gene: 7. This CDR3 contains 15 residues. Germline V gene data show CDR1 as SGHAT and CDR2 as FQNNGV. The data also belong to a second study, concerning human thymus T cells. This second study says: Samples came from healthy Finnish infants during open corrective cardiac surgery. Thymic and blood repertoires showed apparently biased V and J gene usage. Related studies found that unrelated individuals share highly overlapping thymic repertoires.

Sequenced sample: thymocytes. This TCR came from a boy younger than two with a congenital heart defect. The rearrangement joins TRBV11-2 to TRBJ2-5, with 10 bases fitting TRBD2. The CDR3 reads CASSPLAGVGETQYF. The CDR3 DNA is TGTGCCAGCAGCCCCCTAGCGGGAGTAGGAGAGACCCAGTACTTC. Drawing the rest from reference TRBV11-2 and TRBJ2-5, the complete variable domain is EAGVAQSPRYKIIEKRQSVAFWCNPISGHATLYWYQQILGQGPKLLIQFQNNGVVDDSQLPKDRFSAERLKGVDSTLKIQPAKLEDSAVYLCASSPLAGVGETQYFGPGTRLLVL.